One sample yielded the 24 T cell receptor beta chains listed below, sequenced in a study of T cell responses to AZD1222 COVID-19 vaccine. Generated by immunoSEQ multiplex PCR, the TCRdb table keeps only in-frame clones and is missing some. This table holds around 81,000 clones, approximately 90% found once. The sequences come from peripheral blood, collected 28 days after the second AZD1222 dose. These receptors all stem from an adult who received the AZD1222 COVID-19 vaccine.

The rearrangement uses TRBV2 and TRBJ2-1; a weak D match, TRBD1 (5 bases). Looked up from germline, CDR1 is SNHLY and CDR2 is FYNNEI. V was cut by 8 bases and J by 0 bases, with 11 bases left in between. The CDR3 covers 14 residues. The CDR3, as DNA: TGTGCCAGCGCTAGGGGAAACTCCTACAATGAGCAGTTCTTC. Its protein is CASARGNSYNEQFF.

The gene calls are TRBV24-1 and TRBJ1-5; D remains unclear. The germline V and J ends were trimmed by 9 bases and 5 bases, with 13 bases remaining between them. This CDR3 is built from 13 residues. Germline CDR1 is KGHDR and CDR2 is SFDVKD. The CDR3 is CATSEAVHQPQHF. CDR3 coding DNA: TGTGCCACCTCTGAGGCGGTTCATCAGCCCCAGCATTTT.

The chain recombines TRBV19 with TRBJ2-3; D tentatively reads TRBD1 or TRBD2 (7 bases each). V dropped 9 bases and J dropped 4 bases, with 23 bases sitting between them. This CDR3 is built from 16 residues. Germline V gene lookup returns CDR1 LNHDA and CDR2 SQIVND (reference sequence). CDR3 sequence (DNA): TGTGCCAGCAGTTGGGAGGGGGCGTTGCGGTCAGATACGCAGTATTTT. Translating it yields CASSWEGALRSDTQYF.

J is TRBJ2-7 and V is TRBV19; tentatively, D is TRBD1 (6 bases). The CDR3 contains 14 residues. The V and J ends lost 10 bases and 3 bases respectively, with 19 bases between them. CDR1 is LNHDA and CDR2 is SQIVND in the germline V gene (reference sequence). The CDR3 loop reads CATKGQGSNYEQYF. CDR3 in DNA: TGTGCCACTAAAGGCCAGGGGTCCAACTACGAGCAGTACTTC.

The chain combines TRBV7-9 with TRBJ1-2; 8 bases align to TRBD1. The germline V gene has CDR1 SEHNR and CDR2 FQNEAQ (reference sequence). V shed 4 bases and J 2 bases; nucleotides not matched to a gene: 12. This CDR3 comprises 17 residues. This CDR3 is CASSYPGQEVSNYGYTF. The CDR3 DNA reads as TGTGCCAGCAGCTACCCGGGACAGGAAGTATCCAACTATGGCTACACCTTC. Variable domain in full (rest from reference TRBV7-9 and TRBJ1-2): DTGVSQNPRHKITKRGQNVTFRCDPISEHNRLYWYRQTLGQGPEFLTYFQNEAQLEKSRLLSDRFSAERPKGSFSTLEIQRTEQGDSAMYLCASSYPGQEVSNYGYTFGSGTRLTVV.

V usage is TRBV7-3 and J usage is TRBJ2-7, with a weak D call TRBD2 (5 bases). Germline V CDR1 and CDR2: SGHTA, FQGTGA. The CDR3 extends over 15 amino acids. Trimming cost V 5 bases and J 0 bases, with 14 bases left between them. CDR3 protein: CASSPQPGSSYEQYF. DNA for the CDR3: TGTGCCAGCAGCCCCCAGCCGGGGAGCTCCTACGAGCAGTACTTC.

The chain links TRBV30 to TRBJ2-3, with 8 positions matching TRBD2. With V trimmed by 2 bases and J by 4 bases, 14 bases remained unmatched. Germline CDR1 and CDR2: GTSNPN and SVGIG (reference sequence). The CDR3 loop spans 17 amino acids. CDR3 residues: CAWSPLRTSLGPDTQYF. In nucleotides, the CDR3 is TGTGCCTGGAGTCCACTCCGGACTAGCTTGGGCCCAGATACGCAGTATTTT.

J is TRBJ2-1 and V is TRBV19, with TRBD2 matching over 9 bases. Germline V gives CDR1 LNHDA, CDR2 SQIVND (reference sequence). The CDR3 contains 16 residues. The V and J ends lost 0 bases and 1 base, in that order; junction bases with no gene match: 1. CDR3 amino acids: CASSIETSGSYNEQFF. CDR3 DNA: TGTGCCAGTAGTATAGAAACTAGCGGGTCCTACAATGAGCAGTTCTTC.

The CDR3 here is CSARGVTEAFF. The CDR3 nucleotides read TGCAGTGCTAGAGGGGTGACTGAAGCTTTCTTT. The V gene is TRBV20-1, the J gene TRBJ1-1; D unclear. The V gene lost 1 base and the J gene lost 5 bases, with 5 bases spanning the gap. The CDR3 extends over 11 amino acids. The germline V gene encodes CDR1 DFQATT and CDR2 SNEGSKA (reference sequence).

The chain links TRBV5-6 to TRBJ1-1, with TRBD1 as a possible D gene (5 bases). The germline V gene has CDR1 SGHDT and CDR2 YYEEEE. The V end lost 1 base, the J end lost 0 bases, and 7 bases lay between the germline ends. The CDR3 sequence is 14 residues long. For the CDR3, the DNA is TGTGCCAGCAGCTTGTTAGGGGTGAACACTGAAGCTTTCTTT. Translated, it gives CASSLLGVNTEAFF.

The chain links TRBV6-5 to TRBJ1-1; D gene uncertain. This CDR3 spans 13 amino acids. The germline V gene encodes CDR1 MNHEY and CDR2 SVGAGI. Trimming shortened V by 5 bases and J by 5 bases, and 12 bases separated the two germline ends. DNA for the CDR3: TGTGCCAGCAGTCCCTTGGGGAATACTGAAGCTTTCTTT. Translating it yields CASSPLGNTEAFF.

V gene TRBV10-1 combines with J gene TRBJ2-1; 11 nucleotides align to TRBD2. CDR3 length: 15 residues. CDR1 and CDR2 (germline): WNHNN, SYGVQD (reference sequence). V lost 5 bases and J lost 8; bases outside the gene matches: 8. The CDR3 region is CASSRTSGYSHEQFF. The DNA of the CDR3 is TGCGCCAGCAGTCGGACTAGCGGGTATAGCCATGAGCAGTTCTTC.

The chain couples TRBV19 to TRBJ2-7; tentatively, D is TRBD1 (6 bases). Germline values: CDR1 LNHDA, CDR2 SQIVND (reference sequence). The CDR3 loop spans 13 amino acids. The germline V and J ends were trimmed by 8 bases and 0 bases, with 11 bases remaining between them. Written as DNA, the CDR3 is TGTGCCAGTGGTGGACAGAACTCCTACGAGCAGTACTTC. It encodes CASGGQNSYEQYF.

In nucleotides, the CDR3 is TGTGCCAGTAGTACGCAGGGGGCGCGGAGAACTGCTGAAGCTTTCTTT. Its protein product is CASSTQGARRTAEAFF. This rearrangement joins TRBV19 to TRBJ1-1; TRBD1 agrees at 8 bases. This CDR3 is built from 16 residues. V trimming: 4 bases; J trimming: 6 bases; junction bases outside the gene matches: 13. The germline CDR1 and CDR2 sequences are LNHDA and SQIVND (reference sequence).

V and J are TRBV7-9 and TRBJ2-6; possible D gene TRBD2, 5 bases. This CDR3 is 16 amino acids long. Germline V lookup: CDR1 SEHNR, CDR2 FQNEAQ (reference sequence). V lost 3 bases to trimming and J lost 4 bases, with 13 bases between them. CDR3 in DNA: TGTGCCAGCAGCTTCTCTCGGGGTCGCGGGGCCAACGTCCTGACTTTC. Amino acid sequence: CASSFSRGRGANVLTF.

The V gene is TRBV28, the J gene TRBJ1-6; D unclear. Germline V gene lookup returns CDR1 MDHEN and CDR2 SYDVKM. V lost 7 bases and J 11 bases, leaving 12 bases between the germline ends. CDR3 length equals 12 residues. CDR3 bases: TGTGCCAGCATCGGTACAACGGCACCCCTCCACTTT. It is translated as CASIGTTAPLHF.

This clone turned up a few times. The genes are TRBV7-2 and TRBJ1-3, with D tentatively TRBD1 (5 bases). The CDR3 contains 14 residues. The germline CDR1 and CDR2 sequences are SGHTA and FQGNSA. The V end lost 2 bases, the J end lost 4 bases, and 9 bases lay between the germline ends. The chain's CDR3 is CASSLFQGGNTIYF. DNA for the CDR3: TGTGCCAGCAGCTTATTCCAGGGAGGAAACACCATATATTTT. Looking up the rest from reference TRBV7-2 and TRBJ1-3 gives the full variable domain: GAGVSQSPSNKVTEKGKDVELRCDPISGHTALYWYRQSLGQGLEFLIYFQGNSAPDKSGLPSDRFSAERTGGSVSTLTIQRTQQEDSAVYLCASSLFQGGNTIYFGEGSWLTVV.

This chain connects TRBV28 to TRBJ1-1, with TRBD1 as a possible D gene (5 bases). The ends were cut back, 5 bases at V and 1 base at J, with 14 bases in the middle. Per germline, CDR1 MDHEN and CDR2 SYDVKM. CDR3 length: 15 residues. Here the CDR3 DNA reads TGTGCCAGCAGTGCCTACCTCACAGGGAACACTGAAGCTTTCTTT. This translates into CASSAYLTGNTEAFF.

The rearrangement links TRBV28 to TRBJ2-7; tentative D call: TRBD2 (6 bases). Trimming shortened V by 4 bases and J by 5 bases, and 18 bases separated the two germline ends. This CDR3 comprises 15 residues. From germline, CDR1 is MDHEN and CDR2 SYDVKM. CDR3 sequence: CASSSPGVGSNEQYF. CDR3 sequence (DNA): TGTGCCAGCAGTTCCCCGGGGGTTGGGTCGAACGAGCAGTACTTC.

V usage is TRBV28 and J usage is TRBJ1-1, with 8 bases aligning to TRBD1. CDR1 and CDR2 from the germline V gene are MDHEN and SYDVKM. Losses at the gene ends were 5 bases for V and 7 bases for J; bases not matched to a gene: 12. The CDR3 loop spans 15 amino acids. The CDR3 protein is CASSDRGTGTREAFF. For the CDR3, the DNA is TGTGCCAGCAGTGATAGGGGGACAGGCACCCGTGAAGCTTTCTTT.

This chain joins TRBV6-1 and TRBJ1-6; a weak D match, TRBD1 (5 bases). V lost 1 base, J lost 3 bases, and 7 bases lay in between. CDR3 size: 15 residues. CDR1 is MNHNS and CDR2 is SASEGT in the germline V gene. The CDR3: CASSEGDRYNSPLHF. CDR3 nucleotides: TGTGCCAGCAGTGAAGGGGACCGCTATAATTCACCCCTCCACTTT.

V usage is TRBV19 and J usage is TRBJ2-6; possibly TRBD1 for D (6 bases). CDR3 length: 17 amino acids. Germline V lookup: CDR1 LNHDA, CDR2 SQIVND (reference sequence). Trimming took off 3 bases at V and 0 bases at J, with 12 bases between the two ends. The DNA of the CDR3 is TGTGCCAGTAGTATGGGGACACCCATCTCTGGGGCCAACGTCCTGACTTTC. This translates into CASSMGTPISGANVLTF. Supplemented by reference TRBV19 and TRBJ2-6, the full variable domain reads DGGITQSPKYLFRKEGQNVTLSCEQNLNHDAMYWYRQDPGQGLRLIYYSQIVNDFQKGDIAEGYSVSREKKESFPLTVTSAQKNPTAFYLCASSMGTPISGANVLTFGAGSRLTVL.

This chain uses TRBV30 with TRBJ1-1, with TRBD1 identical over 7 bases. CDR3 size: 16 residues. The V segment lost 1 base and the J segment 1 base; nucleotides outside the gene matches: 9. Germline V gene lookup returns CDR1 GTSNPN and CDR2 SVGIG (reference sequence). CDR3 sequence: CAWSERGRGRNTEAFF. DNA of the CDR3: TGTGCCTGGAGTGAGAGGGGGCGCGGGAGGAACACTGAAGCTTTCTTT.

The genes are TRBV10-3 and TRBJ2-7; D is perhaps TRBD1 or TRBD2 (5 bases each). The CDR3 consists of 14 residues. V was trimmed by 6 bases and J by 2 bases, leaving 14 bases between them. CDR1 is ENHRY and CDR2 is SYGVKD in the germline V gene. The CDR3 protein is CAIRRGDLAYEQYF. DNA of the CDR3: TGTGCCATCAGAAGGGGAGACCTGGCCTACGAGCAGTACTTC.